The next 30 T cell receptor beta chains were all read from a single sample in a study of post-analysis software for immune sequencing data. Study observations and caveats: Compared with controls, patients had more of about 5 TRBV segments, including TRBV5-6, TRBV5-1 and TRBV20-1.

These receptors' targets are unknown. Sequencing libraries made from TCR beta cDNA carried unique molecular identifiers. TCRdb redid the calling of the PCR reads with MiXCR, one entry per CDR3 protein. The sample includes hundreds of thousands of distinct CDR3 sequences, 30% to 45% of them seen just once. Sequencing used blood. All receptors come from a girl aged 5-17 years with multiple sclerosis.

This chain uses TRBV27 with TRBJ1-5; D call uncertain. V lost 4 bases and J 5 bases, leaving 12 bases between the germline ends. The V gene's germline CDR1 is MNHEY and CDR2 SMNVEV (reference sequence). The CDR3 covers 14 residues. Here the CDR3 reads CASSWSGLYQPQHF. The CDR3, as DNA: TGTGCCAGCAGTTGGTCAGGACTCTATCAGCCCCAGCATTTT.

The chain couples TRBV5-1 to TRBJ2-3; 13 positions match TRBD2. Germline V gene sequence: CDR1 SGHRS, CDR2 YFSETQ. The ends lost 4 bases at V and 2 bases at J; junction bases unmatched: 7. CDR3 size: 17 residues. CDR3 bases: TGCGCCAGCAGCACCGAACTAGCGGGGGGGTCCACAGATACGCAGTATTTT. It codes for CASSTELAGGSTDTQYF.

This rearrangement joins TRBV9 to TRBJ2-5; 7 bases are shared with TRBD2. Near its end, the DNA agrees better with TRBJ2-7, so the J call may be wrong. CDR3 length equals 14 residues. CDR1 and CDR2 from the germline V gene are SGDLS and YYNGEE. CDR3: CASSVAGGGYEQYF. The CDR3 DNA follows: TGTGCCAGCAGCGTAGCGGGCGGGGGCTACGAGCAGTACTTC.

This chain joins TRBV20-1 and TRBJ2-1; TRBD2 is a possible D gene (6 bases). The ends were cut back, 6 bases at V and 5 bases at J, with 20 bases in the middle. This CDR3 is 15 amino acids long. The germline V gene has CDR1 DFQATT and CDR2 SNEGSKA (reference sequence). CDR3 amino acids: CSATSLARGHNEQFF. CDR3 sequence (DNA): TGCAGTGCCACCTCCCTAGCGAGGGGCCACAATGAGCAGTTCTTC.

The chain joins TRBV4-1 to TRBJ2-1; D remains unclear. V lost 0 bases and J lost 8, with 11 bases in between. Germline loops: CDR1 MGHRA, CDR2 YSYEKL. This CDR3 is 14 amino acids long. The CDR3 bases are TGCGCCAGCAGCCAAGATGGGTCGTGGGATGAGCAGTTCTTC. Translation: CASSQDGSWDEQFF.

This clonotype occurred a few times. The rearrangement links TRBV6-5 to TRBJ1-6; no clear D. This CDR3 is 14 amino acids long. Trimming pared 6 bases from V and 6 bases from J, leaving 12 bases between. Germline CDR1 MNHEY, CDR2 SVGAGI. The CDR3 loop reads CASRLAYGNSPLHF. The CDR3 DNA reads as TGTGCCAGCAGATTAGCGTACGGTAATTCACCCCTCCACTTT.

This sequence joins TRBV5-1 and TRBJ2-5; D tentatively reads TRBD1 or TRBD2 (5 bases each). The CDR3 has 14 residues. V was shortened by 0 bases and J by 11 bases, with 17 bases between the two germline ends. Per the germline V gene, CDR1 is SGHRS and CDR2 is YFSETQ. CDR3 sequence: CASSLAGTESAQYF. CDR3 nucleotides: TGCGCCAGCAGCTTGGCCGGGACGGAATCGGCACAGTACTTC.

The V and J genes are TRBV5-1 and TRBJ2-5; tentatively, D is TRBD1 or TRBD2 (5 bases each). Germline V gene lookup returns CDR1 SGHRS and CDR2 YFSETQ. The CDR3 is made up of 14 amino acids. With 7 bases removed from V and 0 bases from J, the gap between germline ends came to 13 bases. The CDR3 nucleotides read TGCGCCAGCTCCGGGACGGCGAACCAAGAGACCCAGTACTTC. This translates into CASSGTANQETQYF.

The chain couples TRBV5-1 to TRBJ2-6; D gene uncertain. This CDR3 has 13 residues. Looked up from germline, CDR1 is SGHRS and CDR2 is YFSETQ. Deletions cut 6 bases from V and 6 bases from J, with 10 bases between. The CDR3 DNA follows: TGCGCCAGCACCAGCTTGGAGGCCAACGTCCTGACTTTC. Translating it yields CASTSLEANVLTF.

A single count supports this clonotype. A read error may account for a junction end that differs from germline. The CDR3 spells CASSKTSGATDTRYF. Here the CDR3 DNA reads TGTGCTAGCAGCAAGACTAGCGGGGCCACAGATACGCGGTATTTT. V is TRBV7-7 and J is TRBJ2-3; 11 bases agree with TRBD2. The CDR3 runs to 15 residues. Germline V lookup: CDR1 SSHAT, CDR2 FNYEAQ (reference sequence).

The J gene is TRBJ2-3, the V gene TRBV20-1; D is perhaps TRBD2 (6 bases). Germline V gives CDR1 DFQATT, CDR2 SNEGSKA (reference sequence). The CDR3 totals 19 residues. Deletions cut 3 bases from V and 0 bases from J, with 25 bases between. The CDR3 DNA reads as TGCAGTGCTAGCCCAGGGACGGGAGCTTTCTATATTAGCACAGATACGCAGTATTTT. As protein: CSASPGTGAFYISTDTQYF.

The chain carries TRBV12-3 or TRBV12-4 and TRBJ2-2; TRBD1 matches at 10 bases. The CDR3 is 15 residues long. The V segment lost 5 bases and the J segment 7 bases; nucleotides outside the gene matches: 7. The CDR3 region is CASSPRQGAHGELFF. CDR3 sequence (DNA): TGTGCCAGCAGTCCCCGACAGGGGGCCCACGGGGAGCTGTTTTTT.

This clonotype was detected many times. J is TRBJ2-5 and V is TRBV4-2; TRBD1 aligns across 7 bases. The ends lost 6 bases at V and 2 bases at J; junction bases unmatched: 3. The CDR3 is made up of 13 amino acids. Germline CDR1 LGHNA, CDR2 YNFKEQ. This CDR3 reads CASSQGQQETQYF. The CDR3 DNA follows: TGTGCCAGCAGTCAGGGACAGCAAGAGACCCAGTACTTC.

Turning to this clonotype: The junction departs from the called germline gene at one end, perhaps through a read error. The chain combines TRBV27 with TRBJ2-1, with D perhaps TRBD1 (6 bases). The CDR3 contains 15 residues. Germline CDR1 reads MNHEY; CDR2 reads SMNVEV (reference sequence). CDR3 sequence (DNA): TGTGCCAACAGTTGGGAATGGACAGCTAGCAATGAGCAGTTCTTC. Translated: CANSWEWTASNEQFF.

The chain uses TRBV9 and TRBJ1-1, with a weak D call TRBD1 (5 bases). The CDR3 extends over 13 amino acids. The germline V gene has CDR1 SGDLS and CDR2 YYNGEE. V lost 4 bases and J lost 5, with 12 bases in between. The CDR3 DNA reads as TGTGCCAGCAGCCCGGGACGGGGGACTGAAGCTTTCTTT. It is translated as CASSPGRGTEAFF.

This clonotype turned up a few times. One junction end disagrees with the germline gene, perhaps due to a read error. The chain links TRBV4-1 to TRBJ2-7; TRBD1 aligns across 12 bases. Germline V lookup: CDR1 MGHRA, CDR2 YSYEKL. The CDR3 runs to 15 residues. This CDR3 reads CASSKDGTGGAEQYF. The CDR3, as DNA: TGCGCCAGCAGCAAAGACGGGACAGGGGGCGCCGAGCAGTACTTC.

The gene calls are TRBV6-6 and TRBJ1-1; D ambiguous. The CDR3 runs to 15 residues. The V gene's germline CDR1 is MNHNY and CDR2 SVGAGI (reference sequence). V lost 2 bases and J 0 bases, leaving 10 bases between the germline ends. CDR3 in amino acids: CASSYTDTLNTEAFF. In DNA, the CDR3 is TGTGCCAGCAGTTACACCGACACCTTGAACACTGAAGCTTTCTTT.

The CDR3 nucleotides are TGTGCCAGCAGTTCTCGCCTAGCGGGGGTGAGACAGGGAGATACGCAGTATTTT. Its protein is CASSSRLAGVRQGDTQYF. The chain combines TRBV12-3 or TRBV12-4 with TRBJ2-3; 10 bases match TRBD2. The CDR3 has 18 amino acids. Losses at the gene ends were 4 bases for V and 5 bases for J; bases not matched to a gene: 15.

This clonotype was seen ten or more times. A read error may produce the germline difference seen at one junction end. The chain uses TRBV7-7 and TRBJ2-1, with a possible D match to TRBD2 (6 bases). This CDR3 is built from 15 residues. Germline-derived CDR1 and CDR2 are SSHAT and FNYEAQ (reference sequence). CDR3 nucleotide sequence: TGTGCTAGCAGCTTAGCCGGCGGGGCGGGCAATGAGCAGTTCTTC. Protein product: CASSLAGGAGNEQFF.

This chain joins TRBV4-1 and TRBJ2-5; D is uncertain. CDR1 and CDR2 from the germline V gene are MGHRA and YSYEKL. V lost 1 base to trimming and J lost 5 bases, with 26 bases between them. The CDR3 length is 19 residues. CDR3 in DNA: TGCGCCAGCAGCCAAGCAGTTGGAATTGGGGAACCCAACTGGGAGACCCAGTACTTC. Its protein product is CASSQAVGIGEPNWETQYF.

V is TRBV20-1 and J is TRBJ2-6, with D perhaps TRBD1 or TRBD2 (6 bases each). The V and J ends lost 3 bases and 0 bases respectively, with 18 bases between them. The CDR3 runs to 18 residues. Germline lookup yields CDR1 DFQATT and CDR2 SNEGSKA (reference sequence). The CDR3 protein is CSASPGGGPISGANVLTF. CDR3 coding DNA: TGCAGTGCTAGTCCCGGGGGCGGACCGATCTCTGGGGCCAACGTCCTGACTTTC.

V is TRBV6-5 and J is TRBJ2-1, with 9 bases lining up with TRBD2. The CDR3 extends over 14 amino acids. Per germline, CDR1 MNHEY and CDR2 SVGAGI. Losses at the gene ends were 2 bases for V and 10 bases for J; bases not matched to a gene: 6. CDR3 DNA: TGTGCCAGCAGTTACGATCGCGGGGGGGGGGAGCAGTTCTTC. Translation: CASSYDRGGGEQFF.

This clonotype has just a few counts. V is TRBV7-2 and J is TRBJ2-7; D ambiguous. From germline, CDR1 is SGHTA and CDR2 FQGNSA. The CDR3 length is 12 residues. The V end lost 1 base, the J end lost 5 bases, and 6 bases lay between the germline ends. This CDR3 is CASSLVVDEQYF. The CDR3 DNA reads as TGTGCCAGCAGCTTAGTTGTGGACGAGCAGTACTTC.

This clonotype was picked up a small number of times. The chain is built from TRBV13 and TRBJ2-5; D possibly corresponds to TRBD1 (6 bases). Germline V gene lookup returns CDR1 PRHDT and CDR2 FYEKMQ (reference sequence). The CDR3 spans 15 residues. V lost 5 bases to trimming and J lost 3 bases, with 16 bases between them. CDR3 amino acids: CASSRTGTPKETQYF. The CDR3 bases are TGTGCCAGCAGCCGAACCGGGACACCGAAAGAGACCCAGTACTTC.

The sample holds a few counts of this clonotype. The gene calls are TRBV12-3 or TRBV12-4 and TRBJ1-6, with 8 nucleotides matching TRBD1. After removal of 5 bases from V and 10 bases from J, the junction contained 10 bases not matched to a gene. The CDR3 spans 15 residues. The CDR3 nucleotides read TGTGCCAGCAGTCTAGGGACAGGCCTAGGATCACCCCTCCACTTT. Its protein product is CASSLGTGLGSPLHF.

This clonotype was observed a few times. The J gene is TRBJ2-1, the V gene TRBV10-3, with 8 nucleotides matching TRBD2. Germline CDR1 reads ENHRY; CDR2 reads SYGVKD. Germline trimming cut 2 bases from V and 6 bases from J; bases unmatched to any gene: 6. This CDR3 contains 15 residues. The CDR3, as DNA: TGTGCCATCAGTGAGGGGCTAGCGGGTGGCAATGAGCAGTTCTTC. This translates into CAISEGLAGGNEQFF.

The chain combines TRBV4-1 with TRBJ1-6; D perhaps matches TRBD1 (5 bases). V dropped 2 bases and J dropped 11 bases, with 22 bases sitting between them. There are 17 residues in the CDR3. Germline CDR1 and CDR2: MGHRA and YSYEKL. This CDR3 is CASSQNPGTVLYTPLHF. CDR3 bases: TGCGCCAGCAGCCAAAATCCAGGGACTGTTCTCTATACACCCCTCCACTTT.

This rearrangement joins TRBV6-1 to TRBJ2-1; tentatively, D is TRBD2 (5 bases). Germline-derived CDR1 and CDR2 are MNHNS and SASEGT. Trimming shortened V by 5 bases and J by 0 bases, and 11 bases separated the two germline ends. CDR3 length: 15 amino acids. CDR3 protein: CASSSGRSSYNEQFF. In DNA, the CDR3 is TGTGCCAGCAGTAGCGGTCGAAGCTCCTACAATGAGCAGTTCTTC.

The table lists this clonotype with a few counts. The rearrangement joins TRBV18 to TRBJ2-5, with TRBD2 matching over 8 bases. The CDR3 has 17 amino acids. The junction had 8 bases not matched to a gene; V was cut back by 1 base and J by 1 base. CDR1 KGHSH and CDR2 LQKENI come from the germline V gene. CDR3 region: CASSPRSGGGFQETQYF. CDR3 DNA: TGTGCCAGCTCACCACGGAGCGGCGGGGGGTTCCAAGAGACCCAGTACTTC.

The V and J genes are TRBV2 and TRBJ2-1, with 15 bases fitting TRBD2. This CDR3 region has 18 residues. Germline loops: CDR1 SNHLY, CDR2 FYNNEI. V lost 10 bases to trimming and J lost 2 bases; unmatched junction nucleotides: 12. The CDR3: CATAPGTSGGPPYNEQFF. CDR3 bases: TGTGCCACGGCCCCCGGGACTAGCGGGGGGCCCCCCTACAATGAGCAGTTCTTC.